Below are 12 T cell receptor beta chains sequenced from a single sample in a study of CD8 T cells in Susac syndrome. Reverse transcription of 0.5 to 1 ug RNA was performed with random hexamers. Using its own MiXCR run on the immunoSEQ multiplex PCR reads, TCRdb lists one record per CDR3 protein. The sample records approximately 120,000 distinct CDR3 sequences, about 92% being singletons. Sequenced sample: CD8+ T cells from PBMCs. The receptors were sampled from a human donor with multiple sclerosis.

This clonotype was seen only once. This chain joins TRBV5-1 and TRBJ2-7; TRBD2 aligns across 7 bases. J lost 7 bases, V lost 0 bases, and 7 bases had no gene match. Looked up from germline, CDR1 is SGHRS and CDR2 is YFSETQ. This CDR3 has 14 residues. The CDR3 DNA is TGCGCCAGCAGCTTGGACCCTTCCGGGGGGGAGCAGTACTTC. Its protein product is CASSLDPSGGEQYF.

This chain uses TRBV24-1 with TRBJ2-1, with 7 bases aligning to TRBD2. With V trimmed by 5 bases and J by 6 bases, 9 bases remained unmatched. The germline V gene encodes CDR1 KGHDR and CDR2 SFDVKD. The CDR3 contains 15 residues. The CDR3 DNA sequence: TGTGCCACCAGTGCGGTAGCGGGTTGGGGCAATGAGCAGTTCTTC. This sequence encodes CATSAVAGWGNEQFF.

This clonotype showed up just once. This sequence joins TRBV5-4 and TRBJ2-2; 14 positions agree with TRBD2. CDR1 and CDR2 (germline): SGHNT, YYREEE (reference sequence). The CDR3 extends over 18 amino acids. Germline trimming cut 4 bases from V and 5 bases from J; bases unmatched to any gene: 10. The CDR3 loop is CASSKGLAGAYDTGELFF. CDR3 in DNA: TGTGCCAGCAGCAAGGGACTAGCGGGAGCGTACGATACCGGGGAGCTGTTTTTT. The full variable domain, in which reference TRBV5-4 and TRBJ2-2 provide the parts outside the CDR3, is ETGVTQSPTHLIKTRGQQVTLRCSSQSGHNTVSWYQQALGQGPQFIFQYYREEENGRGNFPPRFSGLQFPNYSSELNVNALELDDSALYLCASSKGLAGAYDTGELFFGEGSRLTVL.

The rearrangement joins TRBV7-3 to TRBJ2-1; the match to TRBD2 covers 10 bases. After removal of 5 bases from V and 2 bases from J, the junction contained 9 bases not matched to a gene. The CDR3 extends over 17 amino acids. Germline V gene sequence: CDR1 SGHTA, CDR2 FQGTGA. The CDR3: CASSPRERGGPYNEQFF. The CDR3 DNA is TGTGCCAGCAGCCCCCGCGAGCGGGGGGGCCCCTACAATGAGCAGTTCTTC.

This chain uses TRBV2 with TRBJ2-1, with 7 nucleotides matching TRBD2. The CDR3 spans 17 residues. The germline V gene encodes CDR1 SNHLY and CDR2 FYNNEI. The trim removed 6 bases at V and 0 bases at J, leaving 11 bases unmatched. CDR3 protein: CASRSSGETSSYNEQFF. DNA of the CDR3: TGTGCCAGCAGATCTAGCGGTGAAACAAGCTCCTACAATGAGCAGTTCTTC.

The rearrangement joins TRBV27 to TRBJ2-7; 8 nucleotides agree with TRBD1. V lost 5 bases, J lost 5 bases, and 8 bases stayed unmatched. The CDR3 has 14 residues. The germline V gene has CDR1 MNHEY and CDR2 SMNVEV (reference sequence). The CDR3 DNA sequence: TGTGCCAGCAGTGGAAGACAGGGGTCTCACGAGCAGTACTTC. Translated: CASSGRQGSHEQYF.

The CDR3 here is CASSLGRFNQPQHF. The CDR3 coding sequence is TGTGCCAGCAGTTTGGGTCGGTTCAATCAGCCCCAGCATTTT. The chain has TRBV12-3 or TRBV12-4 and TRBJ1-5; D uncertain. The CDR3 covers 14 residues. Trimming left V 3 bases short and J 3 bases short, with 9 bases between.

This sequence joins TRBV6-5 and TRBJ2-7, with D perhaps matching TRBD1 or TRBD2 (6 bases each). V was cut by 2 bases and J by 6 bases, with 14 bases left in between. Germline CDR1 and CDR2: MNHEY and SVGAGI. The CDR3 length is 14 residues. The CDR3 bases are TGTGCCAGCAGTTACAGGGGGGCTGCTTTCGAGCAGTACTTC. It codes for CASSYRGAAFEQYF.

The chain employs TRBV29-1 and TRBJ2-6; no definite D call. The CDR3 runs 14 residues. Germline V gene sequence: CDR1 SQVTM, CDR2 ANQGSEA. V was pared by 3 bases and J by 1 base, with 7 bases between. The CDR3 sequence is CSVDLSSGANVLTF. Written as DNA, the CDR3 is TGCAGCGTTGACTTAAGTTCTGGGGCCAACGTCCTGACTTTC.

The chain is built from TRBV9 and TRBJ2-2, with D maybe TRBD1 (5 bases). The CDR3 length is 16 residues. Germline V gene lookup returns CDR1 SGDLS and CDR2 YYNGEE. V shed 0 bases and J shed 3 bases, with 12 bases lying between them. For the CDR3, the DNA is TGTGCCAGCAGCGTAGCAGGGTCAGCTCACACCGGGGAGCTGTTTTTT. Protein product: CASSVAGSAHTGELFF.

This chain links TRBV6-1 with TRBJ1-2; D is perhaps TRBD1 (6 bases). This CDR3 region has 17 residues. The germline V gene has CDR1 MNHNS and CDR2 SASEGT. V was pared by 6 bases and J by 4 bases, with 24 bases between. CDR3 loop: CASSPLTGPGHVYGYTF. DNA for the CDR3: TGTGCCAGCAGCCCGTTGACGGGTCCGGGACATGTCTATGGCTACACCTTC.

The V and J genes are TRBV2 and TRBJ2-7; 9 bases match TRBD1. Per the germline V gene, CDR1 is SNHLY and CDR2 is FYNNEI. The V and J ends lost 8 bases and 5 bases, in that order; junction bases with no gene match: 7. This CDR3 is built from 13 residues. This CDR3 reads CASGDREYDEQYV. DNA of the CDR3: TGTGCCAGCGGGGACAGGGAGTACGACGAGCAGTACGTC.